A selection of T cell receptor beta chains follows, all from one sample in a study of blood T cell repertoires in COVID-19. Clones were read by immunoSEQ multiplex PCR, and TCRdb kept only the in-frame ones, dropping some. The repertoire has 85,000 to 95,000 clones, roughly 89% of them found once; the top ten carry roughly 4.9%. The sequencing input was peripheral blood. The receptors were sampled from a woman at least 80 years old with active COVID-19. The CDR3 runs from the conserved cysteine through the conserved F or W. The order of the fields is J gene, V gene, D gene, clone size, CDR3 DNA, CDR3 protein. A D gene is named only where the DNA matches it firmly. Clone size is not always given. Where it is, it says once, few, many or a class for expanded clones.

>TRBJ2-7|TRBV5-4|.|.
TGTGCCAGCAGCTCCCAGTGGGAGTACGAGCAGTACTTC
CASSSQWEYEQYF
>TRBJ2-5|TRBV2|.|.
TGTGCCAGCAAATTCGGGACTGACTGGGAGACCCAGTACTTC
CASKFGTDWETQYF
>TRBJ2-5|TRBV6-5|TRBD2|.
TGTGCCGTCGGGCGGGGGGGGAGTGAGACCCAGTACTTC
CAVGRGGSETQYF
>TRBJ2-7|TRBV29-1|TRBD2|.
TGCAGCGTCGGAAGGACTAGCGGGAGATCCGAGCAGTACTTC
CSVGRTSGRSEQYF
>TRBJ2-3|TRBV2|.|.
TGTGCCAGCAGTGTCTCGGCAGATACGCAGTATTTT
CASSVSADTQYF
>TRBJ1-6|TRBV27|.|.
TGTGCCAGCAGCCGACGGACAACCCTCCTCGGAGAACCCCTCCACTTT
CASSRRTTLLGEPLHF
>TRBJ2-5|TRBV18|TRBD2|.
TGTGCCAGCTCACCGAGTCTAGCGGGAATGGAAGAGACCCAGTACTTC
CASSPSLAGMEETQYF
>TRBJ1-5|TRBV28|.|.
TGTGCCAGCAGTACCCCCCAAGGCCCCGCGGCGGGAGCCCAGCATTTT
CASSTPQGPAAGAQHF
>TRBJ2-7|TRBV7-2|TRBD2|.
TGTGCCAGCAGCTTGACTAGCGGGACCTACGAGCAGTACTTC
CASSLTSGTYEQYF
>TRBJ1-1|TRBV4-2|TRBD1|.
TGTGCCAGCAGCCAAGTCGACAGGGAAAACACTGAAGCTTTCTTT
CASSQVDRENTEAFF
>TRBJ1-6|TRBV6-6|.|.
TGTGCCAGCAGTTACGAGTCCTCCTATAATTCACCCCTCCACTTT
CASSYESSYNSPLHF
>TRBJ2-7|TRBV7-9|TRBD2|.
TGTGCCAGCGGCCGGGAGGGCTCCATCCACGAGCAGTACTTC
CASGREGSIHEQYF
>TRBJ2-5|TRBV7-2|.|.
TGTGCCAGCAGCTCGTGGCGGGAGACCCAGTACTTC
CASSSWRETQYF
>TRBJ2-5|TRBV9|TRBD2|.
TGTGCCAGCAGCGTGTCGGGAGGGAGGGAGACCCAGTACTTC
CASSVSGGRETQYF
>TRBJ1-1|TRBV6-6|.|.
TGTGCCAGCAGTTACCCGACAGACACTGAAGCTTTCTTT
CASSYPTDTEAFF
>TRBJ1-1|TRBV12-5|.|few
TGTGCTAGTGGTTTGACCGCCGCGGGCACTGAAGCTTTCTTT
CASGLTAAGTEAFF
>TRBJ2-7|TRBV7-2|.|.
TGTGCCAGCAGCTTAGTCTTCGGGAACGAGCAGTACTTC
CASSLVFGNEQYF
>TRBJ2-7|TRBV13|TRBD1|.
TGTGCCAGCAGCTCACCGGGGACAGGGGGATACGAGCAGTACTTC
CASSSPGTGGYEQYF
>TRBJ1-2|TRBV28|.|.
TGTGCCAGCCAATATCCGGCGGGGTCTCAGAACTATGGCTACACCTTC
CASQYPAGSQNYGYTF
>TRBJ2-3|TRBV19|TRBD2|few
TGTGCCAGTAGTATAGATCTCCAGCGGGGGGGCACAGATACGCAGTATTTT
CASSIDLQRGGTDTQYF
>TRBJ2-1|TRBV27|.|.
TGTGCCATCCGGGACATCCTCTACAATGAGCAGTTCTTC
CAIRDILYNEQFF
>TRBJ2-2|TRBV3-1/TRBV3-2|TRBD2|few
TGTGCCAGCAGCCGGGGGCTAGCGGGATATATAGCCGGGGAGCTGTTTTTT
CASSRGLAGYIAGELFF
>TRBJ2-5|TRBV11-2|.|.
TGTGCCAGCAGCTTATCATCCCCCAACAGGGCCTGGGAGACCCAGTACTTC
CASSLSSPNRAWETQYF
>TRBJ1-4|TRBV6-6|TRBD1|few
TGTGCCAGCAGACCGGGACAGCCTAATGAAAAACTGTTTTTT
CASRPGQPNEKLFF
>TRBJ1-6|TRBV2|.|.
TGTGCCAGCAGTAAATACAGGGTTTCACCCCTCCACTTT
CASSKYRVSPLHF
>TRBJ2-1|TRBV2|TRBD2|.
TGTGCCAGCAGGACCGGACTAGCGGGAGCCAATGAGCAGTTCTTC
CASRTGLAGANEQFF
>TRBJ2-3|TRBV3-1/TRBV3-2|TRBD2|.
TGTGCCAGCAGCCAAAGCGGGGGGGGAAATACGCAGTATTTT
CASSQSGGGNTQYF
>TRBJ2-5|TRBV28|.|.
TGTGCCAGCAGTTTACGAGCCCAAAAGACCCAGTACTTC
CASSLRAQKTQYF
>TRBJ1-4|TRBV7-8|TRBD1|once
TGTGCCAGCAGCTTAGCGGCGGGGACAGGGGGCAATGAAAAACTGTTTTTT
CASSLAAGTGGNEKLFF
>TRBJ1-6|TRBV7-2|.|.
TGTGCCAGCAGACGAGGGGGGGTTGGGTCCTATAATTCACCCCTCCACTTT
CASRRGGVGSYNSPLHF
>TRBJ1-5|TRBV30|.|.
TGTGCCTGGAGTGACAGGGTCAATCAGCCCCAGCATTTT
CAWSDRVNQPQHF
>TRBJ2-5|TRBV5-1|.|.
TGCGCCAGCAGCTTGGGGCCCCGACAGTTCCAAGAGACCCAGTACTTC
CASSLGPRQFQETQYF
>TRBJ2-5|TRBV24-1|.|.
TGTGCCACCAGTGACCGCGGACAGGCTGGGGGGGAGACCCAGTACTTC
CATSDRGQAGGETQYF
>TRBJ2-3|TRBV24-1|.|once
TGTGCCACCAGCAGACTGTCATCCACAGATACGCAGTATTTT
CATSRLSSTDTQYF
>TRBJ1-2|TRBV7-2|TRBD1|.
TGTGCCAGCAGCTTAAAAGGGGGCGCGGCCTATGGCTACACCTTC
CASSLKGGAAYGYTF
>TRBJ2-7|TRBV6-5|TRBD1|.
TGTGCCAGCAGCTCGGGACAGGGGGTTAAGGAGCAGTACTTC
CASSSGQGVKEQYF
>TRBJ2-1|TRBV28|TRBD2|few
TGTGCCAGCAGTTTAGCGGGAGTAGCCTACAATGAGCAGTTCTTC
CASSLAGVAYNEQFF